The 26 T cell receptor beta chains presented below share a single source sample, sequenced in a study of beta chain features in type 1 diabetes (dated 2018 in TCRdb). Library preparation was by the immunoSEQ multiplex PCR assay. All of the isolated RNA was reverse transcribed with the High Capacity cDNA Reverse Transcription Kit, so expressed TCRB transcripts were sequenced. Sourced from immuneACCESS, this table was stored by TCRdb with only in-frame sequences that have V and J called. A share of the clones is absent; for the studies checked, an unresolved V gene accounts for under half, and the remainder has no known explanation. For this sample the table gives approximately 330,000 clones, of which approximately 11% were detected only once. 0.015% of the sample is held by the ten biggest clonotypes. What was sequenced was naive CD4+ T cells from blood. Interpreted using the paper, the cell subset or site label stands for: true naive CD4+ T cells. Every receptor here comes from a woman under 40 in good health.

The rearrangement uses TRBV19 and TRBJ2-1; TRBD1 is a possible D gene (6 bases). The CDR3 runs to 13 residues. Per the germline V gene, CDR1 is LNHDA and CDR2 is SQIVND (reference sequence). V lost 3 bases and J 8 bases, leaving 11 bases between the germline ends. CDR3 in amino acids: CASSISRGHEQFF. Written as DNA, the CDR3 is TGTGCCAGTAGTATCAGCAGGGGTCATGAGCAGTTCTTC.

The CDR3 DNA reads TGTGCCATCAGTGGGGGCAGCCACCAAGAGACCCAGTACTTC. Encoded protein: CAISGGSHQETQYF. The chain uses TRBV10-3 and TRBJ2-5, with D possibly being TRBD1 (5 bases). V lost 4 bases and J 0 bases, leaving 9 bases between the germline ends. The V gene's germline CDR1 is ENHRY and CDR2 SYGVKD. This CDR3 has 14 amino acids.

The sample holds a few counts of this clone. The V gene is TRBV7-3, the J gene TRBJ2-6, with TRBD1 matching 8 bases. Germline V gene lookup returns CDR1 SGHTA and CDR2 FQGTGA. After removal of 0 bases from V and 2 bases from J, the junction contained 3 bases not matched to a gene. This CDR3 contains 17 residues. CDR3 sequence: CASSLTAGGAGANVLTF. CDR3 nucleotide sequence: TGTGCCAGCAGCTTAACGGCAGGGGGCGCTGGGGCCAACGTCCTGACTTTC.

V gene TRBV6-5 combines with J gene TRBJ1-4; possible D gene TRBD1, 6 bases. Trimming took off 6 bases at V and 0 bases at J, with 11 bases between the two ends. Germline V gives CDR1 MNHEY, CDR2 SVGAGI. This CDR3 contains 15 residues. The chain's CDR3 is CASRRTVATNEKLFF. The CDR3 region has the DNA TGTGCCAGCAGGAGGACAGTTGCAACTAATGAAAAACTGTTTTTT.

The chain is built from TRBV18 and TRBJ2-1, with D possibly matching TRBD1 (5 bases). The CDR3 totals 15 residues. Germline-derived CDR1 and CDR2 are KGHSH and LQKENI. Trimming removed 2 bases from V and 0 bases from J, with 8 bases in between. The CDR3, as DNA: TGTGCCAGCTCACCAGGGGCCCTCTCCTACAATGAGCAGTTCTTC. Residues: CASSPGALSYNEQFF. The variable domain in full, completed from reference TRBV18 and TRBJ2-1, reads NAGVMQNPRHLVRRRGQEARLRCSPMKGHSHVYWYRQLPEEGLKFMVYLQKENIIDESGMPKERFSAEFPKEGPSILRIQQVVRGDSAAYFCASSPGALSYNEQFFGPGTRLTVL.

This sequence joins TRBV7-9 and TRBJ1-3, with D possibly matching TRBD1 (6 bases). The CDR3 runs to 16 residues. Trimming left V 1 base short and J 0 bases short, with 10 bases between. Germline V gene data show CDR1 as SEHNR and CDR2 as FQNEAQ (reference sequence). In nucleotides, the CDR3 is TGTGCCAGCAGCTTAGTAGGACAGCCCTCTGGAAACACCATATATTTT. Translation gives CASSLVGQPSGNTIYF. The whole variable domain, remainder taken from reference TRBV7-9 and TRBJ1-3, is DTGVSQNPRHKITKRGQNVTFRCDPISEHNRLYWYRQTLGQGPEFLTYFQNEAQLEKSRLLSDRFSAERPKGSFSTLEIQRTEQGDSAMYLCASSLVGQPSGNTIYFGEGSWLTVV.

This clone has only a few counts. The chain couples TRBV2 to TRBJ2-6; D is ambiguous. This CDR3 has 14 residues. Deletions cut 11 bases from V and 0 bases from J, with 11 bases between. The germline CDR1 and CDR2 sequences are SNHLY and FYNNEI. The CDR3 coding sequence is TGTGCCGGTCAGACGGGCTCTGGGGCCAACGTCCTGACTTTC. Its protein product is CAGQTGSGANVLTF.

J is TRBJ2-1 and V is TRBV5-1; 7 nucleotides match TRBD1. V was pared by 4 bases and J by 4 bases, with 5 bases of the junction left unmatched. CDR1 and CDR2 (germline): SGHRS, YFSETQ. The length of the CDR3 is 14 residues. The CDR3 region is CASSRGQSYNEQFF. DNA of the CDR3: TGCGCCAGCAGCCGGGGACAGAGTTACAATGAGCAGTTCTTC.

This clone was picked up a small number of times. CDR3 DNA sequence: TGTGCCTGGGAAGGTGGGGGACTAGCGGGAGGGCGGAGCACAGATACGCAGTATTTT. Translated: CAWEGGGLAGGRSTDTQYF. The V call is TRBV30, the J call TRBJ2-3; 16 nucleotides agree with TRBD2. Trimming at V came to 5 bases and at J to 0 bases, leaving 11 bases not matched to a gene. Germline lookup yields CDR1 GTSNPN and CDR2 SVGIG (reference sequence). There are 19 residues in the CDR3.

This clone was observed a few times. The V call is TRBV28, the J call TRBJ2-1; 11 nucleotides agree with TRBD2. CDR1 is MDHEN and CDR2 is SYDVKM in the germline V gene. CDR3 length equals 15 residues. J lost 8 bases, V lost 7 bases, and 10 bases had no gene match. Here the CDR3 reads CASISGLAAWDEQFF. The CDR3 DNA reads TGTGCCAGCATCTCGGGACTAGCGGCTTGGGATGAGCAGTTCTTC. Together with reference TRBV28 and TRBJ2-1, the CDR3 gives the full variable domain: DVKVTQSSRYLVKRTGEKVFLECVQDMDHENMFWYRQDPGLGLRLIYFSYDVKMKEKGDIPEGYSVSREKKERFSLILESASTNQTSMYLCASISGLAAWDEQFFGPGTRLTVL.

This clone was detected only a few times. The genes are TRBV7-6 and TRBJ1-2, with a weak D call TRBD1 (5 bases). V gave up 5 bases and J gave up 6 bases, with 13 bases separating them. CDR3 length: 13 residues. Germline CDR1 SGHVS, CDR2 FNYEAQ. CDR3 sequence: CASSTHRGDGYTF. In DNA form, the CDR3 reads TGTGCCAGCAGCACCCACCGGGGGGATGGCTACACCTTC.

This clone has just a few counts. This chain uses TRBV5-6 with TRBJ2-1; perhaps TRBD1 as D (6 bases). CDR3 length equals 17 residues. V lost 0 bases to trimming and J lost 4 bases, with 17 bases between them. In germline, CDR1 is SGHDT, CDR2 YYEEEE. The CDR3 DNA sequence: TGTGCCAGCAGCTTGGGAGCGGCAGGGGATACGTACAATGAGCAGTTCTTC. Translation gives CASSLGAAGDTYNEQFF.

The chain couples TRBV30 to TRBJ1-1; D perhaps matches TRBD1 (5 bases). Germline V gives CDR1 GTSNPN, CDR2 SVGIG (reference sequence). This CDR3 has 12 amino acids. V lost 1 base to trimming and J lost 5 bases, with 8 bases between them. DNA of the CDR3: TGTGCCTGGAGTGCTCAGGGAACTGAAGCTTTCTTT. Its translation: CAWSAQGTEAFF.

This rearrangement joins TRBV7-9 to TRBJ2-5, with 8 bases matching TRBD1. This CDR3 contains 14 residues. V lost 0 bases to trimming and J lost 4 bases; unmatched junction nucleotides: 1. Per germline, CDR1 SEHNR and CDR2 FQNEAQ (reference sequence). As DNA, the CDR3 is TGTGCCAGCAGCTTAGCCGGGACAGGAGAGACCCAGTACTTC. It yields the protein CASSLAGTGETQYF.

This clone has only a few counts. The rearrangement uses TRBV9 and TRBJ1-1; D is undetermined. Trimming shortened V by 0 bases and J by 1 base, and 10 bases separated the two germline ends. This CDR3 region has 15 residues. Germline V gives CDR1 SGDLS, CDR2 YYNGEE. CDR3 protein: CASSVVEGSNTEAFF. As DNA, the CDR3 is TGTGCCAGCAGCGTAGTGGAGGGTTCGAACACTGAAGCTTTCTTT.

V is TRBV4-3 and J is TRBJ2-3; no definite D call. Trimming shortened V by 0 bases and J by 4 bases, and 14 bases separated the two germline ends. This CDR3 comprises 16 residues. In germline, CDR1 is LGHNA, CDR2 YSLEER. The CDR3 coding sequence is TGCGCCAGCAGCCAAGAGGCCGTCTCCAACGCAGATACGCAGTATTTT. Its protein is CASSQEAVSNADTQYF.

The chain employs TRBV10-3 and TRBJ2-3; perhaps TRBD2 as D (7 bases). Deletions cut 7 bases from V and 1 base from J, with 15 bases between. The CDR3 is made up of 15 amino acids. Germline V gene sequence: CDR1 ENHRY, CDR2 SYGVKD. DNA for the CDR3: TGTGCCATCAAGGGGGGGGCTAGCGGCACAGATACGCAGTATTTT. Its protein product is CAIKGGASGTDTQYF.

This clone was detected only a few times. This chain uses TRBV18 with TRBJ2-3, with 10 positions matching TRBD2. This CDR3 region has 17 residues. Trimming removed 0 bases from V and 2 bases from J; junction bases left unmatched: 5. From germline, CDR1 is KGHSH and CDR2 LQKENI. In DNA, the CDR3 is TGTGCCAGCTCACCACCGGGACTAGCGACACCCACAGATACGCAGTATTTT. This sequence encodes CASSPPGLATPTDTQYF.

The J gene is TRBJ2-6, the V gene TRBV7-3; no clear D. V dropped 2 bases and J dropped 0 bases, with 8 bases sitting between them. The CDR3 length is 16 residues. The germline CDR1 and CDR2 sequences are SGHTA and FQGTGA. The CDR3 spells CASSLAPGSGANVLTF. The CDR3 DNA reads TGTGCCAGCAGCTTAGCCCCGGGCTCTGGGGCCAACGTCCTGACTTTC.

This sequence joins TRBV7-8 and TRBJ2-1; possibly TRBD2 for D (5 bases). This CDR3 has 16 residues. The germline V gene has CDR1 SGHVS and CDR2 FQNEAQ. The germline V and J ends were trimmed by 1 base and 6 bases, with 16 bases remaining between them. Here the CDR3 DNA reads TGTGCCAGCAGCTTAGAGGGCGGTGTGCTAGCCAATGAGCAGTTCTTC. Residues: CASSLEGGVLANEQFF.

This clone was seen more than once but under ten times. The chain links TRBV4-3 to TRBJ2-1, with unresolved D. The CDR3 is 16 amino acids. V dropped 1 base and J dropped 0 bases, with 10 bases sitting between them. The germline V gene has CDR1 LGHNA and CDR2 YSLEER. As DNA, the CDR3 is TGCGCCAGCAGCCAAGTCACTCCTAGCTCCTACAATGAGCAGTTCTTC. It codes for CASSQVTPSSYNEQFF.

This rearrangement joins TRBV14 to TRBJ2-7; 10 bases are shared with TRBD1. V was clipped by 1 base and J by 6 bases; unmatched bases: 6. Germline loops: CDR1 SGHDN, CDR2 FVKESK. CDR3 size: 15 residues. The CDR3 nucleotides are TGTGCCAGCAGCCAAGGAGGACAGGGGGTTGCCGAGCAGTACTTC. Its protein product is CASSQGGQGVAEQYF.

In DNA, the CDR3 is TGTGCCAGCAGCTTAGATCAGGGATTAACCTACGAGCAGTACTTC. Translation gives CASSLDQGLTYEQYF. This chain links TRBV7-4 with TRBJ2-7; TRBD1 might be the D (5 bases). Germline values: CDR1 SGHVT, CDR2 SQSDAQ. The CDR3 length is 15 residues. V was shortened by 1 base and J by 2 bases, with 12 bases between the two germline ends.

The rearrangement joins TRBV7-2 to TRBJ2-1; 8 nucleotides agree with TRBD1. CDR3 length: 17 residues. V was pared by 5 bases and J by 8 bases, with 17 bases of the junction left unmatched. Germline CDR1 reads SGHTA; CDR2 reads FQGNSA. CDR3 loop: CASSPRRQGLRSHEQFF. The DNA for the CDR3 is TGTGCCAGCAGCCCTAGAAGACAGGGGCTCCGATCCCATGAGCAGTTCTTC.

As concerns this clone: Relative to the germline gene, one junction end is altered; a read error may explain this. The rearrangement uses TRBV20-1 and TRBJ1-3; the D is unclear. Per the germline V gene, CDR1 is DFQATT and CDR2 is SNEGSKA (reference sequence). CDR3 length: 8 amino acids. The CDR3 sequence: CPGATIYF. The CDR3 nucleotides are TGTCCGGGAGCCACCATATATTTT.

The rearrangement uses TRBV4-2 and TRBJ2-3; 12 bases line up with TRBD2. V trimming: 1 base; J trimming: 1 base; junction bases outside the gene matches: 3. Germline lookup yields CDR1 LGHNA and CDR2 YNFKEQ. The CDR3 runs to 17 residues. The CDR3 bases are TGTGCCAGCAGCCAAGCGTCTAGCGGGAGGGGCACAGATACGCAGTATTTT. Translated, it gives CASSQASSGRGTDTQYF.